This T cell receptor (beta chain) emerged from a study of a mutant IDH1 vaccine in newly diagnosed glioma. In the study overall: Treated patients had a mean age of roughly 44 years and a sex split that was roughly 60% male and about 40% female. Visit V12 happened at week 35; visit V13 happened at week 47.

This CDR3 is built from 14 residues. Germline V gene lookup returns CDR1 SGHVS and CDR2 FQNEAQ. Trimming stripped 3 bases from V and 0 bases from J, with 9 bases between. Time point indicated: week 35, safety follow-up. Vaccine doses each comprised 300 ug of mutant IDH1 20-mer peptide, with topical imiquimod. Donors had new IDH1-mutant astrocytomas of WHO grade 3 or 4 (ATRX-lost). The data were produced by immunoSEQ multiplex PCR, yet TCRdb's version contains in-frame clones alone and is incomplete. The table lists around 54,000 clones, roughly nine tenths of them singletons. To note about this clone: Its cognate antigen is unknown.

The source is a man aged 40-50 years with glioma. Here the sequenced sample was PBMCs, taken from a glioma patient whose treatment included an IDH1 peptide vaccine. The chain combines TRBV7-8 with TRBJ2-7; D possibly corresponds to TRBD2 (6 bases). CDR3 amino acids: CASSFMRGSYEQYF. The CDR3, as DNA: TGTGCCAGCAGCTTTATGCGGGGCTCCTACGAGCAGTACTTC.